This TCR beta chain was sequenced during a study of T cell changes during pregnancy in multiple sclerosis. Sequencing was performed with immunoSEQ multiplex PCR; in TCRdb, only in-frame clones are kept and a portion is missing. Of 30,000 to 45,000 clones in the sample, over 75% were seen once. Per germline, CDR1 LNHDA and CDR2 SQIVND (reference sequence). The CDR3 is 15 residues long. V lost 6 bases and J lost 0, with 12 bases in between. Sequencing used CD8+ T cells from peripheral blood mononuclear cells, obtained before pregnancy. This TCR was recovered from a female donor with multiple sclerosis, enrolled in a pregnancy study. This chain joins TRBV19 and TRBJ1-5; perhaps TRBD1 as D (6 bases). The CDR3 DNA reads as TGTGCCAGTAGGGGAAGGACAGATAGCAATCAGCCCCAGCATTTT. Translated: CASRGRTDSNQPQHF.